Listed below are T cell receptor beta chains from one sample, sequenced in a study of lymphopenia after photon versus proton radiotherapy. Repertoires were generated with immunoSEQ multiplex PCR, while TCRdb's copy carries only in-frame clones and drops some. The data show roughly 14,000 clones, with 86% seen just once and under 14% held by the top ten. Sequencing used peripheral blood, obtained from a patient treated with proton-based radiotherapy. The receptors stem from a man between 65 and 85 years old with pancreatic cancer. The CDR3 runs from the conserved cysteine through the conserved F or W. The D gene is left open where the match is weak.

V	J	D	CDR3
TRBV7-2	TRBJ2-1	-	CASSPQGAYNEQFF
TRBV7-2	TRBJ1-4	TRBD1	CASSLRTGEKLFF
TRBV19	TRBJ1-2	-	CASSPWAFYGYTF
TRBV20-1	TRBJ1-2	-	CSASDNYGYTF
TRBV6-6	TRBJ1-2	TRBD1	CASSPSTGAKYGYTF
TRBV30	TRBJ2-3	TRBD1	CAWTKGGGYPTDTQYF
TRBV30	TRBJ2-5	TRBD1	CAWSAGQGRNF
TRBV10-3	TRBJ2-7	TRBD2	CAIREAGGSEEQYF
TRBV2	TRBJ1-3	-	CASSAVQVSGNTIYF
TRBV5-1	TRBJ1-1	-	CASSPGVPKEAFF
TRBV4-2	TRBJ1-4	TRBD1	CASSQAGQRANEKLFF
TRBV6-4	TRBJ2-3	-	CASSDSGTRTDTQYF
TRBV7-3	TRBJ2-1	TRBD2	CASSKGTSRYNEQFF
TRBV19	TRBJ1-1	-	CASNVGAGGGTEAFF
TRBV5-6	TRBJ1-2	-	CASSGRGGDYGYTF
TRBV5-6	TRBJ2-7	-	CASSPTGRYEQYF
TRBV27	TRBJ2-7	TRBD2	CASSDIGGSSYEQYF
TRBV7-2	TRBJ2-7	-	CASSLDAQRTYEQYF
TRBV6-6	TRBJ2-7	-	CASSYGAVSYEQYF
TRBV7-2	TRBJ2-2	TRBD2	CASSLAGGYNTGELFF
TRBV19	TRBJ1-1	TRBD1	CASSIGQGVRTEAFF
TRBV21-1	TRBJ2-3	-	CASSGNRGPTTDTQYF
TRBV6-5	TRBJ2-4	-	CASSSAGGGKNIQYF
TRBV9	TRBJ2-7	-	CAGSVESRAGEQYF
TRBV5-4	TRBJ2-2	TRBD1	CASSRTGNTGELFF
TRBV6-1	TRBJ1-5	-	CASSEARDQPQHF
TRBV19	TRBJ2-3	TRBD1	CASSIVSFGTGNTDTQYF
TRBV5-5	TRBJ2-2	-	CASNSGWAGELFF
TRBV4-1	TRBJ2-1	TRBD1	CASNDRGPVVNNEQFF
TRBV7-3	TRBJ1-1	-	CASSLSANTEAFF
TRBV5-1	TRBJ1-1	-	CASSLDTGGGTEAFF
TRBV6-1	TRBJ1-1	-	CAIYGQLNTEAFF
TRBV7-2	TRBJ1-1	TRBD1	CASSRQGGNTEAFF
TRBV7-9	TRBJ1-1	-	CASSSTAGVPEAFF
TRBV27	TRBJ2-2	-	CASREDTSNAGELFF
TRBV10-1	TRBJ1-1	TRBD1	CASSEGQGNTEAFF
TRBV6-5	TRBJ2-3	-	CASSRRGTQYF
TRBV7-6	TRBJ1-1	-	CASSPGVAMNTEAFF
TRBV4-1	TRBJ2-7	-	CASSQTRRTVSYEQYF
TRBV7-9	TRBJ1-6	-	CASSLGQGFYNSPLHF
TRBV6-1	TRBJ2-1	-	CASSVNVGAEQFF
TRBV6-4	TRBJ1-2	-	CASSQGYGYGYTF